The T cell receptor (beta chain) under discussion was sequenced for a study of blood T cells in healthy people across ages. Study-level points and caveats: There was no known CMV status for donors, so expanded clonotype changes were possibly confounded. The study regarded diversity estimates from one million T cells as underestimates.

Those donating, healthy Caucasian individuals from Russia, were aged about 6 to 95. CDR3 length: 11 residues. Germline V gene data show CDR1 as ENHRY and CDR2 as SYGVKD. J lost 9 bases, V lost 5 bases, and 1 base had no gene match. A second about 6 to 12 cycle PCR used barcoded and J-beta primers. Every sample produced at least 2.5 million CDR3-containing paired-end reads. Each CDR3 protein is one row after TCRdb ran MiXCR on the 5' RACE reads. Among some 710,000 distinct CDR3 sequences, around a fifth were seen once, and the ten largest hold about 22%. Regarding this clonotype: Its cognate antigen is unknown.

The sequenced material came from blood. V gene TRBV10-3 combines with J gene TRBJ1-3; 7 nucleotides match TRBD1. This TCR was recovered from a man in his 70s in good health. The CDR3 loop is CAISPGGTIYF. The CDR3 region has the DNA TGTGCCATCAGTCCAGGGGGCACCATATATTTT.